What follows are 19 T cell receptor beta chains derived from one specimen sequenced in a study of blood T cells in healthy people across ages. Combining a sample-barcoded 5' primer with a J-beta primer mix, a second PCR ran for roughly 7 to 11 cycles. TCRdb called the 5' RACE reads again in MiXCR, with one record for every CDR3 protein. The sample lists about 1.8 million distinct CDR3 sequences; roughly 52% were seen once. Sequenced sample: blood. Every receptor here comes from a middle-aged woman in good health.

The V gene is TRBV10-3, the J gene TRBJ2-5; the D gene is possibly TRBD1 (5 bases). CDR1 and CDR2 (germline): ENHRY, SYGVKD. This CDR3 has 13 amino acids. Trimming took off 5 bases at V and 2 bases at J, with 9 bases between the two ends. CDR3 sequence reads: CAISLTEQETQYF. The CDR3 coding sequence is TGTGCCATCAGTCTGACAGAACAAGAGACCCAGTACTTC.

The chain couples TRBV27 to TRBJ2-5; 8 nucleotides match TRBD2. The CDR3 consists of 18 residues. The germline gives CDR1 MNHEY, CDR2 SMNVEV (reference sequence). V lost 7 bases to trimming and J lost 4 bases; unmatched junction nucleotides: 20. The CDR3 loop reads CASNESRLAQYEGETQYF. CDR3 bases: TGTGCCAGCAATGAATCCCGACTAGCGCAGTATGAAGGAGAGACCCAGTACTTC.

The V and J genes are TRBV12-3 or TRBV12-4 and TRBJ2-5; D is unclear. V dropped 6 bases and J dropped 5 bases, with 16 bases sitting between them. The CDR3 is 14 residues long. CDR3 nucleotides: TGTGCCAGCAGCCCAACGGTGGTAGAGGAGACCCAGTACTTC. It specifies CASSPTVVEETQYF.

As regards this clonotype: The junction differs from germline at one of its ends, possibly a read error. This chain uses TRBV4-1 with TRBJ2-1; D uncertain. Looked up from germline, CDR1 is MGHRA and CDR2 is YSYEKL. The CDR3 has 14 amino acids. This CDR3 is CASSQDRRRNEQFF. The CDR3 coding sequence is TGCGCTAGCAGCCAAGATCGTCGACGCAATGAGCAGTTCTTC.

V usage is TRBV29-1 and J usage is TRBJ2-7, with D perhaps TRBD1 (7 bases). Trimming pared 5 bases from V and 4 bases from J, leaving 15 bases between. The CDR3 is 13 residues long. Germline loops: CDR1 SQVTM, CDR2 ANQGSEA. The CDR3 nucleotides are TGCAGCGTTAGGGCAGGGGGGAGGTACGAGCAGTACTTC. Residues: CSVRAGGRYEQYF.

The chain recombines TRBV7-6 with TRBJ2-7; the D is unclear. Germline CDR1 SGHVS, CDR2 FNYEAQ. V was pared by 1 base and J by 0 bases, with 10 bases between. The CDR3 has 15 amino acids. In nucleotides, the CDR3 is TGTGCCAGCAGCTTAGACGAAGTAGGCTCCTACGAGCAGTACTTC. This gives the protein CASSLDEVGSYEQYF.

The rearrangement links TRBV4-2 to TRBJ1-1; no firm D call. The CDR3 consists of 14 residues. The germline gives CDR1 LGHNA, CDR2 YNFKEQ. The ends were cut back, 1 base at V and 5 bases at J, with 11 bases in the middle. The CDR3 loop is CASSQGWGVTEAFF. The CDR3 region has the DNA TGTGCCAGCAGCCAAGGCTGGGGTGTAACTGAAGCTTTCTTT.

The V call is TRBV9, the J call TRBJ1-2; D is unresolved. The germline V gene encodes CDR1 SGDLS and CDR2 YYNGEE. The CDR3 covers 17 residues. V shed 3 bases and J shed 4 bases, with 22 bases lying between them. In DNA, the CDR3 is TGTGCCAGCAGCGGGTTGAGGACGTCCGGGATTACCTATGGCTACACCTTC. It specifies CASSGLRTSGITYGYTF.

This clonotype was seen more than once but under ten times. The rearrangement links TRBV11-2 to TRBJ2-3, with 7 bases fitting TRBD2. The CDR3 loop spans 17 amino acids. J gave up 0 bases and V 2 bases, and 8 bases lay outside the gene matches. In germline, CDR1 is SGHAT, CDR2 FQNNGV. The CDR3 DNA follows: TGTGCCAGCAGCTTATTGCCTTCGGGACTAAGCACAGATACGCAGTATTTT. Its protein product is CASSLLPSGLSTDTQYF.

The chain links TRBV3-1 to TRBJ1-5; D remains unclear. The CDR3 extends over 15 amino acids. Germline CDR1 is LGHDT and CDR2 is YNNKEL (reference sequence). V was pared by 1 base and J by 7 bases, with 14 bases between. The CDR3 DNA is TGTGCCAGCAGCCAAGTCGGAGGGATGCCCCAGCCCCAGCATTTT. It codes for CASSQVGGMPQPQHF.

The rearrangement joins TRBV6-6 to TRBJ1-5; D is uncertain. V was pared by 5 bases and J by 0 bases, with 14 bases between. Germline values: CDR1 MNHNY, CDR2 SVGAGI (reference sequence). This CDR3 has 16 amino acids. For the CDR3, the DNA is TGTGCCAGCAGTGTGGCGTCTGAAGTTAGCAATCAGCCCCAGCATTTT. Translating it yields CASSVASEVSNQPQHF.

J is TRBJ2-7 and V is TRBV15; D is perhaps TRBD1 (6 bases). V lost 2 bases to trimming and J lost 0 bases, with 8 bases between them. From germline, CDR1 is LNHNV and CDR2 YYDKDF (reference sequence). CDR3 length equals 14 residues. The CDR3 DNA reads as TGTGCCACCAGCAGACTACAGGGCTCCTACGAGCAGTACTTC. It specifies CATSRLQGSYEQYF.

In its sample, this clonotype was seen many times. This chain connects TRBV6-5 to TRBJ2-6, with D uncertain. The germline CDR1 and CDR2 sequences are MNHEY and SVGAGI. The CDR3 has 15 residues. Trimming stripped 0 bases from V and 0 bases from J, with 3 bases between. CDR3: CASSYSSSGANVLTF. CDR3 in DNA: TGTGCCAGCAGTTACTCTAGCTCTGGGGCCAACGTCCTGACTTTC.

V and J are TRBV15 and TRBJ2-3; D gene unclear. V was cut by 0 bases and J by 7 bases, with 5 bases left in between. Germline lookup yields CDR1 LNHNV and CDR2 YYDKDF (reference sequence). The CDR3 is 12 amino acids. DNA for the CDR3: TGTGCCACCAGCAGAGATAGTTATACGCAGTATTTT. It codes for CATSRDSYTQYF. The full variable domain, with the rest looked up from reference TRBV15 and TRBJ2-3, is DAMVIQNPRYQVTQFGKPVTLSCSQTLNHNVMYWYQQKSSQAPKLLFHYYDKDFNNEADTPDNFQSRRPNTSFCFLDIRSPGLGDTAMYLCATSRDSYTQYFGPGTRLTVL.

The gene calls are TRBV27 and TRBJ2-3; 9 positions agree with TRBD1. CDR3 length equals 17 residues. V was clipped by 3 bases and J by 3 bases; unmatched bases: 10. Germline V lookup: CDR1 MNHEY, CDR2 SMNVEV (reference sequence). CDR3 in amino acids: CASSFPGTGLGTDTQYF. DNA of the CDR3: TGTGCCAGCAGTTTTCCTGGGACAGGGTTAGGAACAGATACGCAGTATTTT.

The CDR3 is CASSPPWAYNEQFF. The CDR3 DNA follows: TGTGCCAGCAGCCCACCGTGGGCCTACAATGAGCAGTTCTTC. The gene calls are TRBV7-2 and TRBJ2-1, with D unclear. Trimming removed 5 bases from V and 2 bases from J, with 10 bases in between. Germline lookup yields CDR1 SGHTA and CDR2 FQGNSA. The CDR3 has 14 amino acids.

This chain links TRBV12-3 or TRBV12-4 with TRBJ2-3; TRBD2 matches 11 bases. The J segment lost 2 bases and the V segment lost 4 bases, leaving 11 bases of the junction unmatched. This CDR3 region has 18 residues. This CDR3 is CASSYRALAGGPTDTQYF. CDR3 nucleotides: TGTGCCAGCAGTTACCGCGCCCTAGCGGGGGGACCCACAGATACGCAGTATTTT.

V usage is TRBV19 and J usage is TRBJ2-3; TRBD2 matches at 14 bases. J was trimmed by 5 bases and V by 7 bases; bases with no gene match: 5. CDR1 and CDR2 from the germline V gene are LNHDA and SQIVND (reference sequence). This CDR3 has 15 residues. The CDR3: CASTGTSGSRDTQYF. The CDR3 DNA follows: TGTGCCAGTACCGGGACTAGCGGGAGTCGAGATACGCAGTATTTT.

This clonotype was observed a handful of times. V and J are TRBV7-2 and TRBJ2-3; no reliable D call. CDR3 size: 12 residues. The V gene lost 5 bases and the J gene lost 7 bases, with 10 bases spanning the gap. Per the germline V gene, CDR1 is SGHTA and CDR2 is FQGNSA. This CDR3 is CASSINKNTQYF. CDR3 nucleotide sequence: TGTGCCAGCAGCATTAACAAGAATACGCAGTATTTT.